This T cell receptor (beta chain) was observed in a study of identifying expanded T cells in peripheral blood (dated by TCRdb to between 2018 and 2020). Regarding the research as a whole: Four technical replicates, made by sequencing separate aliquots from the same pool of genomic DNA, were compared pairwise.

During the collection period, no infections or other immune events were recorded for the healthy donors. To calibrate time-dependent variance in a beta-binomial model of T-cell clone differential abundance, blood repertoires from healthy donors were used as a training cohort. There were roughly 10 healthy donors in the training cohort, of whom 3 were female and 7 were male. An age range of about 29 to 65 years, with an average of 43 years, was recorded for the donors. Whole blood from each healthy donor was obtained from a commercial supplier and was collected at three time points around two weeks apart. For immunosequencing, genomic DNA was extracted from whole blood that had not been sorted. TCRbeta CDR3 regions were profiled by bias-controlled multiplex PCR amplification of genomic DNA with the immunoSEQ Assay. In the original analysis: The absolute abundance of each unique TCRbeta CDR3 region was quantified after sequences were collapsed and filtered. Differential abundance was tested with two models: a binomial (Fisher-equivalent) model and a beta-binomial model that adds time-dependent variance fitted from healthy donors. Any clone with fewer than 5 combined templates was excluded, and a clone was called differentially abundant if its Benjamini-Hochberg FDR was below 0.01. In the beta-binomial model, variance was expressed as a function of the total template count across the two samples, in the form v = (b*log(k)+a)^2. TCRdb took over this immuneACCESS table, retaining in-frame rearrangements with V and J assigned. Such tables are incomplete; in checked studies, under half of the missing clones stem from an unresolved V gene, and the remainder is unexplained. For V, J and clone size, that table is used; D and trimming come from the DNA. The sample yields 60,000 to 80,000 clones; under 90% were counted once. The ten largest clonotypes hold over 2.5% of the sample.

On the study overall, not on this receptor specifically: The beta-binomial model significantly reduced the number of clones called differentially abundant and the false-positive rate across all healthy-donor time intervals. Between technical replicates the binomial model flagged approximately 1.2 differentially abundant clones, whereas over around two weeks the binomial model flagged about 15 and over roughly four weeks 19 to 20. It was expected by the authors that biological variance in healthy repertoires might increase further over much longer intervals, such as months to years. For all healthy donors, the variance in clone template counts between roughly 2-week samples rose significantly as total template count increased.

In the case of this clone: Its cognate antigen has yet to be identified. Base qualities are missing; no much larger clone stands one base away.

From the germline V gene, CDR1 is SGHTA and CDR2 is FQGNSA. Inclusive of the bounding cysteine and phenylalanine, the CDR3 is 15 residues long. The DNA shown is the 45-base CDR3, in frame from base 1. Trimming removed 1 base from V and 2 bases from J, leaving 10 bases between the germline ends. The sequence was collected from a person aged 18 to 70 in good health. The chain links TRBV7-2 with TRBJ2-3; the D gene is perhaps TRBD1 or TRBD2, as each covers 5 bases. The sample comprised blood. CDR3 loop: CASSLDPGPTDTQYF. The sequenced DNA: TGTGCCAGCAGCTTAGATCCGGGACCCACAGATACGCAGTATTTT.